The next 20 T cell receptor beta chains were all read from a single sample in a study of preoperative IRX-2 immunotherapy in early breast cancer. The treatment denotes: preoperative locoregional IRX-2 cytokine immunotherapy. Method: immunoSEQ multiplex PCR; TCRdb's copy keeps in-frame clones and lacks some. Among approximately 34,000 clones listed, 90% to 95% were seen once. This material was acquired from a patient treated with IRX-2 immunotherapy. The source of these receptors is a human donor with breast cancer.

This clone was observed once. V usage is TRBV27 and J usage is TRBJ2-2, with 7 bases that match TRBD1. Germline V lookup: CDR1 MNHEY, CDR2 SMNVEV (reference sequence). The CDR3 is 16 residues long. V was clipped by 2 bases and J by 0 bases; unmatched bases: 3. The CDR3 loop reads CASSLQGTANTGELFF. CDR3 bases: TGTGCCAGCAGTTTACAGGGGACAGCGAACACCGGGGAGCTGTTTTTT.

The chain uses TRBV9 and TRBJ2-1; unclear D gene. Germline CDR1 is SGDLS and CDR2 is YYNGEE. V dropped 3 bases and J dropped 8 bases, with 6 bases sitting between them. The CDR3 totals 11 residues. The CDR3 nucleotides are TGTGCCAGCAGCGCCCGGGATGAGCAGTTCTTC. It specifies CASSARDEQFF.

The CDR3 nucleotides read TGTGCCAGCAGCTCGAGACTAGCGGGGGGGCTGGGTAATGAGCAGTTCTTC. Translated: CASSSRLAGGLGNEQFF. V and J are TRBV11-2 and TRBJ2-1; 14 bases align to TRBD2. This CDR3 comprises 17 residues. The V segment lost 4 bases and the J segment 7 bases; nucleotides outside the gene matches: 9. Germline V gene lookup returns CDR1 SGHAT and CDR2 FQNNGV.

As regards this clone: This specimen includes other DNA sequences encoding the same CDR3. This rearrangement joins TRBV7-9 to TRBJ2-3; the match to TRBD2 covers 7 bases. Germline V gives CDR1 SEHNR, CDR2 FQNEAQ (reference sequence). CDR3 length: 18 residues. With V trimmed by 5 bases and J by 3 bases, 17 bases remained unmatched. The DNA for the CDR3 is TGTGCCAGCAGCAGATGGACTAGTGGGAGTCGAGGTACAGATACGCAGTATTTT. This translates into CASSRWTSGSRGTDTQYF.

As DNA, the CDR3 is TGTGCCAGCAGCCGGACGGACAGGGTGAATCTCTATGGCTACACCTTC. Its translation: CASSRTDRVNLYGYTF. This chain uses TRBV5-6 with TRBJ1-2; 8 nucleotides align to TRBD1. Unmatched junction bases numbered 12, after V lost 4 bases and J lost 4 bases. Germline V CDR1 and CDR2: SGHDT, YYEEEE. This CDR3 has 16 residues.

The gene calls are TRBV18 and TRBJ2-5; 11 bases map to TRBD2. V shed 4 bases and J 1 base; nucleotides not matched to a gene: 5. CDR3 size: 16 residues. In germline, CDR1 is KGHSH, CDR2 LQKENI. CDR3 in DNA: TGTGCCAGCTCACACCGACTAGCGGGGATCCAAGAGACCCAGTACTTC. Its translation: CASSHRLAGIQETQYF.

The gene calls are TRBV2 and TRBJ2-5, with a possible D match to TRBD1 (5 bases). Trimming cost V 7 bases and J 0 bases, with 12 bases left between them. This CDR3 is 14 amino acids long. The V gene's germline CDR1 is SNHLY and CDR2 FYNNEI. The CDR3 sequence: CASKLDSNQETQYF. The DNA of the CDR3 is TGTGCCAGCAAGCTTGACAGTAACCAAGAGACCCAGTACTTC.

V and J are TRBV5-1 and TRBJ2-1; tentatively, D is TRBD2 (6 bases). The CDR3 consists of 15 residues. Germline CDR1 is SGHRS and CDR2 is YFSETQ. Deletions cut 8 bases from V and 5 bases from J, with 20 bases between. The CDR3 sequence is CASSGEVPVNNEQFF. CDR3 DNA: TGCGCCAGTAGCGGTGAAGTTCCGGTGAACAATGAGCAGTTCTTC.

Note on this clone: The junction and the germline gene differ at one end; a read error may be behind it. The rearrangement uses TRBV7-8 and TRBJ2-7; TRBD1 matches at 9 bases. The CDR3 is made up of 14 amino acids. Germline V gene data show CDR1 as SGHVS and CDR2 as FQNEAQ. The CDR3 reads CASNLQGAGSEQYF. CDR3 coding DNA: TGTGCCAGCAACTTACAGGGGGCGGGTAGCGAGCAGTACTTC.

The V and J genes are TRBV11-1 and TRBJ2-1, with D perhaps TRBD1 (5 bases). Germline V gene data show CDR1 as SGHAT and CDR2 as FQDESV (reference sequence). The CDR3 covers 16 residues. Trimming shortened V by 5 bases and J by 0 bases, and 14 bases separated the two germline ends. CDR3 DNA: TGTGCCAGCAGCATTACAAGGACAAGCTCCTACAATGAGCAGTTCTTC. It is translated as CASSITRTSSYNEQFF.

This clone was found a few times. The V call is TRBV15, the J call TRBJ2-1; a possible D gene is TRBD1 (6 bases). V was cut by 1 base and J by 2 bases, with 9 bases left in between. Germline V gene data show CDR1 as LNHNV and CDR2 as YYDKDF (reference sequence). The CDR3 extends over 15 amino acids. CDR3 sequence (DNA): TGTGCCACCAGCAGAGTCACAGGGACCTACAATGAGCAGTTCTTC. Translated: CATSRVTGTYNEQFF.

The chain has TRBV19 and TRBJ1-4; D remains ambiguous. This CDR3 has 14 residues. Germline CDR1 LNHDA, CDR2 SQIVND (reference sequence). Trimming removed 7 bases at V and 2 bases at J, with 11 bases between. The CDR3 DNA reads as TGTGCCAGTACGGAGACCCCGACTAATGAAAAACTGTTTTTT. Residues: CASTETPTNEKLFF.

The chain recombines TRBV27 with TRBJ2-4; D is undetermined. This CDR3 is 14 amino acids long. Trimming took 5 bases from V and 6 from J, leaving 14 bases between them. The germline V gene has CDR1 MNHEY and CDR2 SMNVEV (reference sequence). Here the CDR3 DNA reads TGTGCCAGCAGTGACGGCGGTCCGGGAAACATTCAGTACTTC. Translating gives CASSDGGPGNIQYF.

The CDR3 spells CASSEQRGGTDTQYF. CDR3 nucleotide sequence: TGTGCCAGTAGTGAGCAACGGGGAGGCACAGATACGCAGTATTTT. The V call is TRBV19, the J call TRBJ2-3; possible D gene TRBD2, 5 bases. Germline assignment: CDR1 LNHDA and CDR2 SQIVND (reference sequence). The CDR3 is 15 residues long. Trimming pared 5 bases from V and 1 base from J, leaving 13 bases between.

The V call is TRBV4-3, the J call TRBJ2-5; TRBD1 matches 8 bases. This CDR3 has 15 amino acids. CDR1 and CDR2 (germline): LGHNA, YSLEER. V trimming: 4 bases; J trimming: 2 bases; junction bases outside the gene matches: 6. The CDR3 coding sequence is TGCGCCAGCAGCCGCAGGGGGCTAGGTCAAGAGACCCAGTACTTC. Amino acids: CASSRRGLGQETQYF.

V is TRBV7-9 and J is TRBJ1-2; D is possibly TRBD1 (5 bases). The V gene lost 0 bases and the J gene lost 4 bases, with 9 bases spanning the gap. Looked up from germline, CDR1 is SEHNR and CDR2 is FQNEAQ (reference sequence). The CDR3 is made up of 14 amino acids. This CDR3 is CASSLARGAYGYTF. In DNA form, the CDR3 reads TGTGCCAGCAGCTTAGCCCGAGGGGCCTATGGCTACACCTTC.

This clone came up once. This rearrangement joins TRBV11-2 to TRBJ2-5; D gene uncertain. The V gene's germline CDR1 is SGHAT and CDR2 FQNNGV. Trimming pared 8 bases from V and 5 bases from J, leaving 9 bases between. The CDR3 extends over 11 amino acids. The CDR3 region has the DNA TGTGCCAGCTCTGTAGTGGAGACCCAGTACTTC. Translated: CASSVVETQYF.

The chain combines TRBV29-1 with TRBJ1-2; D uncertain. The CDR3 spans 13 residues. Germline values: CDR1 SQVTM, CDR2 ANQGSEA. Deletions cut 2 bases from V and 6 bases from J, with 13 bases between. The CDR3 spells CSVERLLEDGYTF. The CDR3 DNA follows: TGCAGCGTTGAACGGCTCCTAGAGGATGGCTACACCTTC.

This rearrangement joins TRBV4-1 to TRBJ2-7; TRBD2 matches at 11 bases. Germline V gene lookup returns CDR1 MGHRA and CDR2 YSYEKL. This CDR3 region has 15 residues. Trimming took 5 bases from V and 2 from J; bases not matched to a gene: 5. In DNA form, the CDR3 reads TGCGCCAGCAGCGCCCTAGCGGGGGGCCCCTACGAGCAGTACTTC. Protein product: CASSALAGGPYEQYF.

This chain joins TRBV27 and TRBJ2-3; 7 bases agree with TRBD1. The CDR3 extends over 17 amino acids. CDR1 is MNHEY, CDR2 SMNVEV, per germline (reference sequence). V trimming: 4 bases; J trimming: 2 bases; junction bases outside the gene matches: 12. The CDR3 DNA sequence: TGTGCCAGCAGTTCCACACCCCCGGGACAGTACACAGATACGCAGTATTTT. This encodes CASSSTPPGQYTDTQYF.